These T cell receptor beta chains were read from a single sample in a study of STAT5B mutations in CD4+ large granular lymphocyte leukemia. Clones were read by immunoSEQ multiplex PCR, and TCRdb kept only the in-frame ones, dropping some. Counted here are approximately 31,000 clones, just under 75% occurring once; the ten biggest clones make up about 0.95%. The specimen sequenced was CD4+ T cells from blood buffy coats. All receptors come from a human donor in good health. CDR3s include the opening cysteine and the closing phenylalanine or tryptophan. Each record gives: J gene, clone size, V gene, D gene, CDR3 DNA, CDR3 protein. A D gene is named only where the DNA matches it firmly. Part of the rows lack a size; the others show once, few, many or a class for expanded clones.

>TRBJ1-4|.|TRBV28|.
TGTGCCAGCAGTACGGGACCGAATAATGAAAAACTGTTTTTT
CASSTGPNNEKLFF
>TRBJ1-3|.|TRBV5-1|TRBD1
TGCGCCAGCAGATCTACGACAGGGAGCTCTGGAAACACCATATATTTT
CASRSTTGSSGNTIYF
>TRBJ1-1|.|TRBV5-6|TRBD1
TGTGCCAGCAGATTTCAGGGGGCGAACACTGAAGCTTTCTTT
CASRFQGANTEAFF
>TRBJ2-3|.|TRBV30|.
TGTGCCTGGACCAAGACGGGGATAGCGGAAAGCACAGATACGCAGTATTTT
CAWTKTGIAESTDTQYF
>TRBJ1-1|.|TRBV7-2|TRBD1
TGTGCCAGCAGCTTACCTACAGGACAGGTTGAAGCTTTCTTT
CASSLPTGQVEAFF
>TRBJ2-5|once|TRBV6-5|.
TGTGCCAGCAGTCACACCGGGACACTCCAAGAGACCCAGTACTTC
CASSHTGTLQETQYF
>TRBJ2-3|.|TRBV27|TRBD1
TGTGCCAGCAGATCCGCGACAGGGGGGACAGATACGCAGTATTTT
CASRSATGGTDTQYF
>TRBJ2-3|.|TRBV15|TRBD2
TGTGCCACCAGCAGAGATGGGACTAGCGGGGGTTCTACAGATACGCAGTATTTT
CATSRDGTSGGSTDTQYF
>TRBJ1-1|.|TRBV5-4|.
TGTGCCAGCAGCTTCTCCGCGAACACTGAAGCTTTCTTT
CASSFSANTEAFF
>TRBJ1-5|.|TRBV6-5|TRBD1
TGTGCCAGCAGTTCCGCGGGACAGCCAAGCAATCAGCCCCAGCATTTT
CASSSAGQPSNQPQHF
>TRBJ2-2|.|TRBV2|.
TGTGCCAGCAGTGAAGGGGGATTATCGAACACCGGGGAGCTGTTTTTT
CASSEGGLSNTGELFF
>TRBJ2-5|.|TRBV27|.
TGTGCCAGCAGTTTCGGCAGGGGAGAGACCCAGTACTTC
CASSFGRGETQYF
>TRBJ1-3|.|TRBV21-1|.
TGTGCCAGCAGCAAAGAGGGGGCAAACTACACCATATATTTT
CASSKEGANYTIYF
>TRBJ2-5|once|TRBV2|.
TGTGCCAGCACTAATGATGGGGAGACCCAGTACTTC
CASTNDGETQYF
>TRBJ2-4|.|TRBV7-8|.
TGTGCCAGCAGCTCTCTGGACTATTCCAAAAACATTCAGTACTTC
CASSSLDYSKNIQYF
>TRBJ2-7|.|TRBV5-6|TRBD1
TGTGCCAGCACTGGGACAGGGGCGCGGGAGCAGTACTTC
CASTGTGAREQYF
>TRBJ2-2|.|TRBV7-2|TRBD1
TGTGCCAGCAGCCCCACAGGGGGCGGCACCGGGGAGCTGTTTTTT
CASSPTGGGTGELFF
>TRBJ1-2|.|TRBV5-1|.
TGCGCCAGCAGCTTGGAAGGGGAGGACTATGGCTACACCTTC
CASSLEGEDYGYTF
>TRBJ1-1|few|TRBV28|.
TGTGCCAGCAGAAACACTGAAGCTTTCTTT
CASRNTEAFF
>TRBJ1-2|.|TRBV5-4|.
TGTGCCAGCAGCTTGGAGGGGGAAGGAGGCTACACCTTC
CASSLEGEGGYTF
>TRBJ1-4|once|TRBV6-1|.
TGTGCCAGCAGGCCTTGGGGGTCTAATGAAAAACTGTTTTTT
CASRPWGSNEKLFF
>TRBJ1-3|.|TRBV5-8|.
TGTGCCAGCAGCTTGGAAGGGGGTGGAAACACCATATATTTT
CASSLEGGGNTIYF
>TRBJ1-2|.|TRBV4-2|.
TGTGCCAGCAGCCAGCCGGACAGATCACTCTATGGCTACACCTTC
CASSQPDRSLYGYTF
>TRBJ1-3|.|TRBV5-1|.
TGCGCCAGCAGCCTCGACTACAGCTCTGGAAACACCATATATTTT
CASSLDYSSGNTIYF
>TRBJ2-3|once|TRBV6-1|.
TGTGCCGGCCGCGGGGGCCTCGAAACAGATACGCAGTATTTT
CAGRGGLETDTQYF
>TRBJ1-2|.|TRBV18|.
TGTGCCAGCTCACCTTCGACGATCAGTGGCTACACCTTC
CASSPSTISGYTF
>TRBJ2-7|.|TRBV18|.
TGTGCCAGCTCACTAGGACGCTCCTACGAGCAGTACTTC
CASSLGRSYEQYF
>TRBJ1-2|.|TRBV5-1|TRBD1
TGCGCCAGCAGCTTGGGGGACAGGGGGCGGGAAGGCTACACCTTC
CASSLGDRGREGYTF
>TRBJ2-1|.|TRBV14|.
TGTGCCAGCAGCCGGTCAGGGGACTTTTACAATGAGCAGTTCTTC
CASSRSGDFYNEQFF
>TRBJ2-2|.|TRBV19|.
TGTGCCAGTAGTATACGTATGGGAGTTCGGTCCGGGGAGCTGTTTTTT
CASSIRMGVRSGELFF
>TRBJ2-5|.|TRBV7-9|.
TGTGCCAGCAGCCTCACGGTAGAGACCCAGTACTTC
CASSLTVETQYF
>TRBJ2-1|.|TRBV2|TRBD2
TGTGCCAGCAGTGAAGGGACTAGCGGGGATGAGCAGTTCTTC
CASSEGTSGDEQFF
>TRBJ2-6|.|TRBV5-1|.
TGCGCCAGCAGCTCGGACGGGAGCCCTGGGGCCAACGTCCTGACTTTC
CASSSDGSPGANVLTF
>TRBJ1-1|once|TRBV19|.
TGTGCCAGTAGTCCAGGCCGGGACACTGAAGCTTTCTTT
CASSPGRDTEAFF
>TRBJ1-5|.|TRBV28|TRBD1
TGTGCCAGCAGTCCTGCGACAGGGCCCAATCAGCCCCAGCATTTT
CASSPATGPNQPQHF
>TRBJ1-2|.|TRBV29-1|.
TGCAGCGTTTATTTGGATGGCTACACCTTC
CSVYLDGYTF
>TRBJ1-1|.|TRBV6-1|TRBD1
TGTGCCAGCAAGGAGGGGACAGGGCTTAACACTGAAGCTTTCTTT
CASKEGTGLNTEAFF
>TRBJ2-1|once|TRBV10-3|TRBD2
TGTGCCATCAGTGACGCTAGCGGGAGAGGGAAGGGGCCCTACAATGAGCAGTTCTTC
CAISDASGRGKGPYNEQFF
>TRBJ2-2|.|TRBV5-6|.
TGTGCCAGCAGCTTGGCCCGGGAGCTGTTTTTT
CASSLARELFF
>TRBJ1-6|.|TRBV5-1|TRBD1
TGCGCCAGCAGCTTGGGGTTGGGACAGGGTAATTCACCCCTCCACTTT
CASSLGLGQGNSPLHF
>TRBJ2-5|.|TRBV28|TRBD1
TGTGCCAGCAGTCTGGGACAGGGAAACCAAGAGACCCAGTACTTC
CASSLGQGNQETQYF
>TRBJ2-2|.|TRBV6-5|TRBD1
TGTGCCAGCAGTTGGGGACAGGGGAACACCGGGGAGCTGTTTTTT
CASSWGQGNTGELFF
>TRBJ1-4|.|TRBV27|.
TGTGCCAGCAGTTTCAGGGCCTCCTTTAATGAAAAACTGTTTTTT
CASSFRASFNEKLFF
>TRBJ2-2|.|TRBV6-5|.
TGTGCCAGCAGTTTCAGTGGGACCCCTCACACCGGGGAGCTGTTTTTT
CASSFSGTPHTGELFF
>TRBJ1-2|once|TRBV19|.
TGTGCCAGTAGTCCGAACTCCGGGGCCCAGTATGGCTACACCTTC
CASSPNSGAQYGYTF
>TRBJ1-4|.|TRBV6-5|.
TGTGCCAGCAGTTACTCGAATGGTATCGGTGAAAAACTGTTTTTT
CASSYSNGIGEKLFF
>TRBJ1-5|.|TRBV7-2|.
TGTGCCAGCAGCTTAGGGGAAGCTCAGCCCCAGCATTTT
CASSLGEAQPQHF
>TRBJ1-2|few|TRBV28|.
TGTGCCAGCACGGGATACGACTATGGCTACACCTTC
CASTGYDYGYTF
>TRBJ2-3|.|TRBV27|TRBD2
TGTGCCAGCAGTTTATTAGCTAGCGGGCCCCCAGATACGCAGTATTTT
CASSLLASGPPDTQYF
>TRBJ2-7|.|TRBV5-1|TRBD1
TGCGCCAGCAGCTCGACAGGGCCCTACGAGCAGTACTTC
CASSSTGPYEQYF
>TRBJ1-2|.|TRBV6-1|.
TGTGCCAGCAGTGAAATTTCGACGGGCTACACCTTC
CASSEISTGYTF
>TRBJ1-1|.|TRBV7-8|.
TGTGCCAGCAGCTTAGAGGGCAGGAACACTGAAGCTTTCTTT
CASSLEGRNTEAFF
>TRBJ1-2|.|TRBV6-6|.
TGTGCCAGCAGTAGACAACAGGGATTCGACTATGGCTACACCTTC
CASSRQQGFDYGYTF
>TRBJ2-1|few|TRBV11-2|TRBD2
TGTGCCAGCAGCTTAGATCGAATCCTAGCGGGTAACAATGAGCAGTTCTTC
CASSLDRILAGNNEQFF
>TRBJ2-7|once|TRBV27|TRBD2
TGTGCCAGCCGGACTAGTCAGCACTACGAGCAGTACTTC
CASRTSQHYEQYF
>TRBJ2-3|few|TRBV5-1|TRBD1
TGCGCCAGCAGCTTGTGGACAGGCCGGACAGATACGCAGTATTTT
CASSLWTGRTDTQYF
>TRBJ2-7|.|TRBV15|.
TGTGCCACCAGCAGAGATTTTCAGAGGCAGTACTTC
CATSRDFQRQYF
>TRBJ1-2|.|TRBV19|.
TGTGCCAGTACCAGCCGTCTGTGGGTGCCCAATGGCTACACCTTC
CASTSRLWVPNGYTF